This T cell receptor (beta chain) was sequenced in a study of cytomegalovirus exposure and HLA in healthy donors. Study observations and caveats: In an earlier analysis, most TCR beta V segments were productive about 87% or about 30% of the time.

Worth noting for this clone: Antigen unknown.

Vbeta (60) and Jbeta (13) primers were used in the PCR. Measured with immunoSEQ multiplex PCR; TCRdb has only the in-frame clones, and not every one. The sample yields about 160,000 clones, of which the top ten take up 1.5% to 2%. Germline loops: CDR1 LNHNV, CDR2 YYDKDF (reference sequence). This CDR3 spans 15 amino acids. Trimming removed 4 bases from V and 7 bases from J, with 16 bases in between. The chain links TRBV15 to TRBJ2-2, with no clear D. The clonotype was recovered from a woman aged 50 to 60 in good health and CMV-seronegative. Source material: PBMCs. CDR3 coding DNA: TGTGCCACCAGCAACGGCAGAACAGTCAACGGGGAGCTGTTTTTT. Encoded protein: CATSNGRTVNGELFF.